Listed here are 14 T cell receptor beta chains from one sample, sequenced in a study of T cells after yellow fever vaccination. A single record per CDR3 protein comes from TCRdb applying MiXCR to the 5' RACE reads. The profile shows 300,000 to 350,000 distinct CDR3 sequences, around 4.4% of them singletons. The sequenced sample was PBMCs, obtained 15 days after the yellow fever booster vaccination. These receptors all stem from a young man who received the YFV17D yellow fever vaccine.

This clonotype has a handful of counts. CDR3 DNA sequence: TGTGCCAGCAGTTCACCCCCGGGCGAGGGGAACTATGGCTACACCTTC. Translation: CASSSPPGEGNYGYTF. The chain couples TRBV6-2 or TRBV6-3 to TRBJ1-2, with D perhaps TRBD1 (5 bases). This CDR3 is 16 amino acids long. Germline CDR1 is MNHEY and CDR2 is SVGEGT. V lost 4 bases and J 2 bases, leaving 17 bases between the germline ends.

The chain links TRBV5-1 to TRBJ1-6, with a weak D call TRBD1 (6 bases). Germline loops: CDR1 SGHRS, CDR2 YFSETQ. V was pared by 2 bases and J by 10 bases, with 13 bases between. This CDR3 is built from 14 residues. CDR3 bases: TGCGCCAGCAGCTTACCTACAGGGAACTCACCCCTCCACTTT. It yields the protein CASSLPTGNSPLHF.

This clonotype was seen at least ten times. The gene calls are TRBV12-3 or TRBV12-4 and TRBJ1-5, with D unclear. The ends were cut back, 1 base at V and 4 bases at J, with 11 bases in the middle. The CDR3 loop spans 15 amino acids. The CDR3 DNA follows: TGTGCCAGCAGTTTAGGGTGGCAGCAGAATCAGCCCCAGCATTTT. It yields the protein CASSLGWQQNQPQHF.

This clonotype was detected ten times or more. The V and J genes are TRBV20-1 and TRBJ2-2, with TRBD1 matching 11 bases. CDR3 length: 17 amino acids. Trimming cost V 5 bases and J 2 bases; bases outside gene matches: 10. Germline assignment: CDR1 DFQATT and CDR2 SNEGSKA (reference sequence). CDR3 in DNA: TGCAGTGCTTCCGGGACAGGGGGTAGGGCTAACACCGGGGAGCTGTTTTTT. This translates into CSASGTGGRANTGELFF.

This clonotype has a count of ten or more. V and J are TRBV5-6 and TRBJ1-1; D is unresolved. Germline V CDR1 and CDR2: SGHDT, YYEEEE. The V gene lost 4 bases and the J gene lost 5 bases, with 9 bases spanning the gap. The length of the CDR3 is 12 residues. The CDR3 sequence: CASSRRWTEAFF. For the CDR3, the DNA is TGTGCCAGCAGCCGCAGGTGGACTGAAGCTTTCTTT. The full variable domain, in which reference TRBV5-6 and TRBJ1-1 provide the parts outside the CDR3, is DAGVTQSPTHLIKTRGQQVTLRCSPKSGHDTVSWYQQALGQGPQFIFQYYEEEERQRGNFPDRFSGHQFPNYSSELNVNALLLGDSALYLCASSRRWTEAFFGQGTRLTVV.

In its sample, this clonotype was seen many times. The chain has TRBV5-6 and TRBJ2-3; D not certain. Germline CDR1 reads SGHDT; CDR2 reads YYEEEE. CDR3 size: 14 residues. The V gene lost 3 bases and the J gene lost 5 bases, with 13 bases spanning the gap. The CDR3 loop reads CASSSLPLGDTQYF. The CDR3 DNA reads as TGTGCCAGCAGCTCGCTGCCTCTGGGAGATACGCAGTATTTT.

This clonotype showed up many times. The rearrangement joins TRBV7-2 to TRBJ2-7; perhaps TRBD1 as D (6 bases). This CDR3 region has 13 residues. Trimming pared 5 bases from V and 6 bases from J, leaving 14 bases between. Germline values: CDR1 SGHTA, CDR2 FQGNSA. The CDR3 loop reads CASSPGVGREQYV. The CDR3 region has the DNA TGTGCCAGCAGCCCAGGGGTAGGGCGCGAGCAGTACGTC.

This clonotype was counted only a few times. The V and J genes are TRBV5-1 and TRBJ2-1; D tentatively fits TRBD1 or TRBD2 (5 bases each). The germline V gene encodes CDR1 SGHRS and CDR2 YFSETQ. V lost 0 bases and J 0 bases, leaving 7 bases between the germline ends. The CDR3 covers 15 residues. This chain's CDR3 is CASSLGGNSYNEQFF. The CDR3 DNA is TGCGCCAGCAGCTTGGGGGGGAACTCCTACAATGAGCAGTTCTTC.

This clonotype was picked up many times. V and J are TRBV4-1 and TRBJ2-7; D not resolved. The CDR3 is 15 amino acids. V was cut by 0 bases and J by 3 bases, with 12 bases left in between. Germline V gene data show CDR1 as MGHRA and CDR2 as YSYEKL. In nucleotides, the CDR3 is TGCGCCAGCAGCCAAGAGGGTACAGCGAACTACGAGCAGTACTTC. Its translation is CASSQEGTANYEQYF.

The rearrangement joins TRBV28 to TRBJ2-5; 14 bases match TRBD2. The CDR3 runs 17 residues. CDR1 MDHEN and CDR2 SYDVKM come from the germline V gene. The ends lost 4 bases at V and 1 base at J; junction bases unmatched: 5. The CDR3 DNA follows: TGTGCCAGCAGTTCGGGACTAGCGGGGGTTAGCCAAGAGACCCAGTACTTC. It is translated as CASSSGLAGVSQETQYF.

This clonotype showed up just a few times. V and J are TRBV6-5 and TRBJ2-5, with D tentatively TRBD2 (6 bases). Trimming removed 8 bases at V and 5 bases at J, with 9 bases between. The CDR3 has 11 residues. The germline CDR1 and CDR2 sequences are MNHEY and SVGAGI. This CDR3 is CASGGWETQYF. For the CDR3, the DNA is TGTGCCAGCGGGGGGTGGGAGACCCAGTACTTC.

This rearrangement joins TRBV29-1 to TRBJ1-2, with D unresolved. Germline CDR1 is SQVTM and CDR2 is ANQGSEA. This CDR3 spans 14 amino acids. The V gene lost 2 bases and the J gene lost 8 bases, with 18 bases spanning the gap. The CDR3 here is CSVERTLGNKGYTF. In nucleotides, the CDR3 is TGCAGCGTTGAAAGGACGCTCGGTAATAAGGGCTACACCTTC.

This clonotype was counted at least ten times. The genes are TRBV7-2 and TRBJ1-4, with 8 bases matching TRBD1. Trimming took 8 bases from V and 7 from J; bases not matched to a gene: 9. The CDR3 spans 14 residues. Germline assignment: CDR1 SGHTA and CDR2 FQGNSA. The CDR3: CASGLRGPGEKLFF. CDR3 nucleotides: TGTGCCAGCGGACTCAGGGGGCCGGGTGAAAAACTGTTTTTT.

CDR3 sequence reads: CASSPGTGQGETQYF. CDR3 in DNA: TGTGCCAGCAGCCCGGGGACAGGTCAGGGGGAGACCCAGTACTTC. V gene TRBV7-3 combines with J gene TRBJ2-5; TRBD1 matches at 8 bases. Germline-derived CDR1 and CDR2 are SGHTA and FQGTGA. This CDR3 is 15 amino acids long. Trimming removed 5 bases from V and 5 bases from J; junction bases left unmatched: 10.